These T cell receptor beta chains were read from a single sample in a study of control samples from healthy donors and cancer patients. Assay: immunoSEQ multiplex PCR; the TCRdb copy retains only in-frame clones and omits some. The sample lists about 97,000 clones; about 91% were seen once. Sequencing was done on a sample of blood. These TCRs come from a woman under 30 in good health. CDR3s include the opening cysteine and the closing phenylalanine or tryptophan. The D gene is left open where the match is weak. The size field is filled for only some rows; it gives once, few, many or a size class.

j_gene | abundance | v_gene | d_gene | CDR3nt | CDR3aa
TRBJ2-2 | - | TRBV6-1 | TRBD2 | TGTGCCAGCAGTGAGGGACTAGCGGGAGCTGGGGAGCTGTTTTTT | CASSEGLAGAGELFF
TRBJ1-1 | - | TRBV4-3 | TRBD1 | TGCGCCAGCAGCCAAGGCGTACAGGGGGGTGAAGCTTTCTTT | CASSQGVQGGEAFF
TRBJ2-1 | - | TRBV6-5 | TRBD2 | TGTGCCAGCACCACGGGAGCGGGGGCCCCCAATGAGCAGTTCTTC | CASTTGAGAPNEQFF
TRBJ1-3 | - | TRBV11-3 | - | TGTGCCAGCAGCCCTTACTCTGGAAACACCATATATTTT | CASSPYSGNTIYF
TRBJ1-4 | - | TRBV30 | TRBD1 | TGTGCCTGGAGTGTAATAAGGAGTGGACAGGGAATCTCCGAACCAACTCAAAAACTGTTTTTT | CAWSVIRSGQGISEPTQKLFF
TRBJ2-7 | - | TRBV11-3 | - | TGTGCCAGCAGCTCGGACAGCTACGAGCAGTACTTC | CASSSDSYEQYF
TRBJ1-2 | once | TRBV10-1 | - | TGCGCCAGCAGTGCCTCAGGGGACTATGGCTACACCTTC | CASSASGDYGYTF
TRBJ1-1 | - | TRBV10-3 | - | TGTGCCATCAGCCCGGACAGCATGAACACTGAAGCTTTCTTT | CAISPDSMNTEAFF
TRBJ2-3 | - | TRBV5-4 | - | TGTGCCAGCAGCCCCTTGGGTCTGATAACAGATACGCAGTATTTT | CASSPLGLITDTQYF
TRBJ1-2 | - | TRBV6-5 | - | TGTGCCAGCAGTTTGACGTTTTCTAACTATGGCTACACCTTC | CASSLTFSNYGYTF
TRBJ1-2 | once | TRBV3-1/TRBV3-2 | TRBD1 | TGTGCCAGCAGCCAAGATCGACAGGGGACTTATTATGGCTACACCTTC | CASSQDRQGTYYGYTF
TRBJ2-5 | - | TRBV29-1 | TRBD2 | TGCAGCGTTGAAAGCGGGACGGAGACCCAGTACTTC | CSVESGTETQYF